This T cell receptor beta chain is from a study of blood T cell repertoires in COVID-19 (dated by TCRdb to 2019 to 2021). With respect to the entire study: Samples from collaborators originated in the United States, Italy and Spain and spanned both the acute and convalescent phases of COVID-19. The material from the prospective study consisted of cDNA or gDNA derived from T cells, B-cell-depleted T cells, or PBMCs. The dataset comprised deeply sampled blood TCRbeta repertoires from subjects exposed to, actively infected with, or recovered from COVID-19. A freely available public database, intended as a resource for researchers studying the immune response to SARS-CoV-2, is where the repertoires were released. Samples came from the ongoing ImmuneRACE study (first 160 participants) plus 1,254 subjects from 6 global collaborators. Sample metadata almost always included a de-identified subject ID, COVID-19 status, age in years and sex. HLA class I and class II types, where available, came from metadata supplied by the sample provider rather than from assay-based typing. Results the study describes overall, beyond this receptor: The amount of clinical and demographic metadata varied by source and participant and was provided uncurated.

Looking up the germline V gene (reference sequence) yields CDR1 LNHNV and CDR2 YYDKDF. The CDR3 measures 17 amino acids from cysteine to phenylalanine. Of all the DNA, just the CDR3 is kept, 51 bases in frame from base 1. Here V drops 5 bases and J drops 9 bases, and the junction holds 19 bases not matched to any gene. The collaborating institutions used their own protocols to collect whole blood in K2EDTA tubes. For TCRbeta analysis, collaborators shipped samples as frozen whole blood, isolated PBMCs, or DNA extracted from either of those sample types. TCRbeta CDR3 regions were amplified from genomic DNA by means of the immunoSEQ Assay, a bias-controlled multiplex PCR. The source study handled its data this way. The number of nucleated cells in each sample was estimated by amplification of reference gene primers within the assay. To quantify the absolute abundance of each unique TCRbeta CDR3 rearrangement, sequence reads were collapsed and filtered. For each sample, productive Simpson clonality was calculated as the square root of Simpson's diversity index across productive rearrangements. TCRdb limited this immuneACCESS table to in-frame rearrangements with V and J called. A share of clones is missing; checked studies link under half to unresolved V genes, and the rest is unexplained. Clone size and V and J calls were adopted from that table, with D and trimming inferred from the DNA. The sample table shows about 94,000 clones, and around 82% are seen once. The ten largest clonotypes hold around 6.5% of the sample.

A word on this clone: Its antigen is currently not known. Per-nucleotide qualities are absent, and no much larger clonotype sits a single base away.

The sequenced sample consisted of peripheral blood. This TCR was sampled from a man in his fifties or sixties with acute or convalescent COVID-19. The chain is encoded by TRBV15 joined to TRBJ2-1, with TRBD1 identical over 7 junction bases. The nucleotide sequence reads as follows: TGTGCCACCAGCGGACCCCGGACAGGCCCTCCACACGGTGAGCAGTTCTTC. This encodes CATSGPRTGPPHGEQFF.